This T cell receptor beta chain was identified in a study of beta chain features in type 1 diabetes. The germline V and J ends were trimmed by 4 bases and 3 bases, with 6 bases remaining between them. The germline V gene encodes CDR1 DFQATT and CDR2 SNEGSKA (reference sequence). This CDR3 region has 11 residues. Broader study findings: The study found fewer insertions and more deletions at VDJ junctions in type 1 diabetes patients. The study found moderately but significantly shorter TCRB CDR3s in all four CD4+ subsets of Type 1 diabetes patients.

The whole isolated RNA underwent reverse transcription, so sequencing captured expressed TCRB transcripts. The table came from immunoSEQ multiplex PCR; TCRdb's copy has only in-frame clones and leaves some out. Seen here are about 160,000 clones, 7.5% to 8.5% observed once, and the top ten hold roughly 0.5%. This clone has a handful of counts. Its antigen is unidentified. Input material: central memory CD4+ T cells from blood. V usage is TRBV20-1 and J usage is TRBJ1-2; D ambiguous. The sequence derives from a man aged 18-30 years with type 1 diabetes. The CDR3 DNA follows: TGCAGTGCTAAGGACTACTATGGCTACACCTTC. Translated, it gives CSAKDYYGYTF.